Below, 10 T cell receptor beta chains from the same sample are listed, as sequenced in a study of technical replicates of blood from a few donors. The assay was immunoSEQ multiplex PCR, and TCRdb's table has in-frame clones only and misses some. The profile shows 80,000 to 100,000 clones, approximately 95% of them singletons. Sequencing was done on a sample of T cells isolated from PBMCs. The source of these receptors is a human donor in good health.

The rearrangement joins TRBV2 to TRBJ1-3; weak D call: TRBD1 (6 bases). The V end was cut by 7 bases, the J end by 0 bases, with 13 bases between. The V gene's germline CDR1 is SNHLY and CDR2 FYNNEI. This CDR3 contains 15 residues. CDR3 nucleotide sequence: TGTGCCAGCATCGGACAGCCCCACTCTGGAAACACCATATATTTT. Its translation is CASIGQPHSGNTIYF.

The genes are TRBV27 and TRBJ2-5, with TRBD1 identical over 9 bases. Trimming at V came to 3 bases and at J to 5 bases, leaving 10 bases not matched to a gene. This CDR3 contains 16 residues. Germline-derived CDR1 and CDR2 are MNHEY and SMNVEV (reference sequence). For the CDR3, the DNA is TGTGCCAGCAGTTTCACCGGGACAGGGCCCATGGAGACCCAGTACTTC. This codes for CASSFTGTGPMETQYF.

This chain connects TRBV14 to TRBJ1-2; 7 bases are a match to TRBD1. J was trimmed by 4 bases and V by 2 bases; bases with no gene match: 13. The germline V gene has CDR1 SGHDN and CDR2 FVKESK. The CDR3 is 17 amino acids. CDR3 region: CASSQSRDSGLIYGYTF. The CDR3 DNA is TGTGCCAGCAGCCAAAGCCGGGACAGCGGATTGATCTATGGCTACACCTTC. Supplemented by reference TRBV14 and TRBJ1-2, the full variable domain reads EAGVTQFPSHSVIEKGQTVTLRCDPISGHDNLYWYRRVMGKEIKFLLHFVKESKQDESGMPNNRFLAERTGGTYSTLKVQPAELEDSGVYFCASSQSRDSGLIYGYTFGSGTRLTVV.

The chain carries TRBV7-8 and TRBJ1-2, with D hard to call. The CDR3 has 13 residues. Germline V CDR1 and CDR2: SGHVS, FQNEAQ. Between the trimmed V and J ends, which lost 5 bases and 5 bases, there was a span of 12 bases. The CDR3 nucleotides are TGTGCCAGCAGCCCACGGGTCGTATATGGCTACACCTTC. The encoded protein is CASSPRVVYGYTF.

The chain joins TRBV5-1 to TRBJ2-7; 8 bases agree with TRBD2. CDR1 is SGHRS and CDR2 is YFSETQ in the germline V gene. The CDR3 has 14 amino acids. J lost 2 bases, V lost 7 bases, and 8 bases had no gene match. CDR3 sequence reads: CASSTSVPTYEQYF. CDR3 nucleotides: TGCGCCAGCTCGACTAGCGTACCAACCTACGAGCAGTACTTC. The whole variable domain, remainder taken from reference TRBV5-1 and TRBJ2-7, is KAGVTQTPRYLIKTRGQQVTLSCSPISGHRSVSWYQQTPGQGLQFLFEYFSETQRNKGNFPGRFSGRQFSNSRSEMNVSTLELGDSALYLCASSTSVPTYEQYFGPGTRLTVT.

The genes are TRBV28 and TRBJ2-6; 9 bases are shared with TRBD1. Germline CDR1 reads MDHEN; CDR2 reads SYDVKM. V was pared by 4 bases and J by 0 bases, with 10 bases of the junction left unmatched. The CDR3 length is 19 residues. The CDR3, as DNA: TGTGCCAGCAGTTCTCTAACAGGGGGCCCGACCTCTGGGGCCAACGTCCTGACTTTC. This gives the protein CASSSLTGGPTSGANVLTF.

CDR3 loop: CASSEMGLGWGEQFF. The DNA for the CDR3 is TGTGCCAGCAGTGAGATGGGACTAGGCTGGGGTGAGCAGTTCTTC. J is TRBJ2-1 and V is TRBV25-1, with 8 bases aligning to TRBD2. This CDR3 is built from 15 residues. Germline trimming cut 3 bases from V and 9 bases from J; bases unmatched to any gene: 10. In germline, CDR1 is MGHDK, CDR2 SYGVNS.

The rearrangement uses TRBV7-7 and TRBJ2-1, with 15 bases aligning to TRBD2. J gave up 7 bases and V 5 bases, and 3 bases lay outside the gene matches. This CDR3 has 15 amino acids. Germline V lookup: CDR1 SSHAT, CDR2 FNYEAQ (reference sequence). CDR3 sequence reads: CASSPGLAGGNEQFF. The CDR3 DNA sequence: TGTGCCAGCAGCCCCGGACTAGCGGGAGGGAATGAGCAGTTCTTC.

This rearrangement joins TRBV27 to TRBJ2-2; unclear D gene. Between the trimmed V and J ends, which lost 1 base and 7 bases, there was a span of 13 bases. This CDR3 has 15 residues. Germline CDR1 and CDR2: MNHEY and SMNVEV (reference sequence). Here the CDR3 reads CASSLFWATDGELFF. The DNA for the CDR3 is TGTGCCAGCAGTTTATTCTGGGCTACCGACGGGGAGCTGTTTTTT.

In DNA form, the CDR3 reads TGCGCCAGCAGCCAAGAGGGCTTCCCGGGACTGCACAATGAGCAGTTCTTC. This gives the protein CASSQEGFPGLHNEQFF. The chain joins TRBV4-1 to TRBJ2-1, with D maybe TRBD2 (6 bases). Germline-derived CDR1 and CDR2 are MGHRA and YSYEKL. The germline V and J ends were trimmed by 0 bases and 5 bases, with 17 bases remaining between them. The CDR3 runs 17 residues.